Given below is one T cell receptor beta chain in context. Sequencing was performed with immunoSEQ multiplex PCR; in TCRdb, only in-frame clones are kept and a portion is missing. The sample has 25,000 to 30,000 clones, approximately 80% seen once. This sample was included in a study of blood T cell repertoires in COVID-19. The CDR3 covers 17 residues. Per the germline V gene, CDR1 is SGHTA and CDR2 is FQGNSA. Trimming took off 1 base at V and 3 bases at J, with 19 bases between the two ends. This sequence originates from a woman in her sixties or seventies with acute or convalescent COVID-19. The chain carries TRBV7-2 and TRBJ2-7; D perhaps matches TRBD1 (6 bases). Sequenced material: peripheral blood. CDR3 sequence: CASSLVPRTATFYEQYF. In nucleotides, the CDR3 is TGTGCCAGCAGCTTAGTCCCTCGGACAGCCACCTTCTACGAGCAGTACTTC.